Below, 20 T cell receptor beta chains from the same sample are listed, as sequenced in a study of OX40 agonist ivuxolimab in advanced cancers. The repertoire was sequenced with immunoSEQ multiplex PCR; TCRdb's copy has only in-frame clones and lacks some. The table includes tens of thousands of clones, around nine tenths detected once. The material was CD4+ or CD8+ T cells sorted from blood, obtained in a trial of the OX40 agonist ivuxolimab. These receptor sequences come from an adult with an advanced solid tumor such as melanoma, head and neck, liver or kidney cancer.

The chain employs TRBV4-1 and TRBJ1-3, with D unclear. This CDR3 spans 15 amino acids. V was clipped by 4 bases and J by 2 bases, with 12 bases between them. The germline V gene encodes CDR1 MGHRA and CDR2 YSYEKL. CDR3 DNA sequence: TGCGCCAGCAGCCCACTTGGGCTCACTGGAAACACCATATATTTT. Residues: CASSPLGLTGNTIYF.

The V and J genes are TRBV6-5 and TRBJ2-7; TRBD2 matches 13 bases. Germline CDR1 and CDR2: MNHEY and SVGAGI. The CDR3 runs to 16 residues. Unmatched junction bases numbered 5, after V lost 2 bases and J lost 4 bases. The CDR3 DNA is TGTGCCAGCAGTTACCGGGGACTAGCGGGGTTTTACGAGCAGTACTTC. Its translation: CASSYRGLAGFYEQYF.

The chain employs TRBV2 and TRBJ2-3; D gene unclear. Trimming pared 7 bases from V and 0 bases from J, leaving 14 bases between. CDR1 is SNHLY, CDR2 FYNNEI, per germline. The CDR3 is 15 residues long. CDR3 loop: CASKKQLSSTDTQYF. The DNA for the CDR3 is TGTGCCAGCAAGAAGCAGCTATCTAGCACAGATACGCAGTATTTT.

This chain connects TRBV5-4 to TRBJ2-3, with 7 bases that match TRBD2. CDR1 is SGHNT, CDR2 YYREEE, per germline (reference sequence). The CDR3 covers 15 residues. J was trimmed by 5 bases and V by 0 bases; bases with no gene match: 6. The CDR3 sequence: CASSLVGLREDTQYF. The CDR3 DNA reads as TGTGCCAGCAGCTTGGTGGGACTACGGGAAGATACGCAGTATTTT.

The V call is TRBV10-1, the J call TRBJ2-3, with TRBD2 identical over 11 bases. The CDR3 contains 17 residues. V shed 5 bases, J shed 0 bases, and the junction held 7 bases outside the gene matches. Looked up from germline, CDR1 is WNHNN and CDR2 is SYGVQD (reference sequence). CDR3 nucleotides: TGCGCCAGCAGTCTGACTAGCGGGGATACTAGCACAGATACGCAGTATTTT. As protein: CASSLTSGDTSTDTQYF.

This rearrangement joins TRBV7-2 to TRBJ2-7, with 10 bases lining up with TRBD2. V trimming: 5 bases; J trimming: 7 bases; junction bases outside the gene matches: 17. The CDR3 contains 17 residues. Germline CDR1 is SGHTA and CDR2 is FQGNSA. Written as DNA, the CDR3 is TGTGCCAGCAGCCACCCCTCTGGCCTAGCGGGGGTCGGGGAGCAGTACTTC. This sequence encodes CASSHPSGLAGVGEQYF.

The chain combines TRBV19 with TRBJ2-1, with D possibly TRBD2 on 6 matching bases. Germline CDR1 LNHDA, CDR2 SQIVND (reference sequence). The ends were cut back, 3 bases at V and 6 bases at J, with 24 bases in the middle. This CDR3 has 18 amino acids. The CDR3 DNA follows: TGTGCCAGTAGTATGTTGGGGACTGGCCTTATATCTGGCAATGAGCAGTTCTTC. Translating it yields CASSMLGTGLISGNEQFF.

This clone came up a few times. The chain uses TRBV29-1 and TRBJ1-4, with D possibly TRBD1 on 5 matching bases. V lost 2 bases, J lost 8 bases, and 12 bases lay in between. The CDR3 runs to 13 residues. The germline CDR1 and CDR2 sequences are SQVTM and ANQGSEA. This chain's CDR3 is CSVELAGSEKLFF. The CDR3 bases are TGCAGCGTTGAATTGGCAGGGAGCGAAAAACTGTTTTTT. Based on the CDR3 plus reference TRBV29-1 and TRBJ1-4, the full variable domain is SAVISQKPSRDICQRGTSLTIQCQVDSQVTMMFWYRQQPGQSLTLIATANQGSEATYESGFVIDKFPISRPNLTFSTLTVSNMSPEDSSIYLCSVELAGSEKLFFGSGTQLSVL.

The genes are TRBV7-2 and TRBJ1-1; TRBD1 is a possible D gene (5 bases). Germline CDR1 and CDR2: SGHTA and FQGNSA. V gave up 5 bases and J gave up 4 bases, with 17 bases separating them. The CDR3 contains 15 residues. CDR3 protein: CASSPIRAIGTEAFF. The CDR3 nucleotides read TGTGCCAGCAGCCCTATCAGGGCTATCGGCACTGAAGCTTTCTTT.

This clone was detected only a few times. The CDR3 reads CASRVGGSTYEQYF. Written as DNA, the CDR3 is TGTGCCAGCCGGGTTGGGGGCAGCACCTACGAGCAGTACTTC. This chain connects TRBV7-2 to TRBJ2-7; the D gene is possibly TRBD1 (6 bases). Trimming left V 8 bases short and J 2 bases short, with 16 bases between. This CDR3 is 14 amino acids long. Germline CDR1 is SGHTA and CDR2 is FQGNSA.

This clone has just a few counts. The chain has TRBV9 and TRBJ2-1; 7 bases match TRBD1. CDR3 length: 15 residues. The V gene's germline CDR1 is SGDLS and CDR2 YYNGEE. Trimming removed 4 bases from V and 3 bases from J; junction bases left unmatched: 7. The DNA of the CDR3 is TGTGCCAGCAGCAACCGGGACAGACTCTACAATGAGCAGTTCTTC. Translation: CASSNRDRLYNEQFF.

This clone appeared a few times. V is TRBV7-2 and J is TRBJ2-5; TRBD2 is a possible D gene (6 bases). V was cut by 4 bases and J by 7 bases, with 13 bases left in between. CDR3 length equals 13 residues. Germline values: CDR1 SGHTA, CDR2 FQGNSA. The chain's CDR3 is CASSWDFAGTQYF. The CDR3 DNA reads TGTGCCAGCAGCTGGGACTTTGCGGGGACCCAGTACTTC.

The CDR3 sequence is CASSLFGSNQPQHF. Written as DNA, the CDR3 is TGTGCCAGCAGCTTATTTGGGAGCAATCAGCCCCAGCATTTT. The chain is built from TRBV7-8 and TRBJ1-5; D is uncertain. This CDR3 has 14 amino acids. CDR1 and CDR2 (germline): SGHVS, FQNEAQ. Trimming took 2 bases from V and 1 from J, leaving 6 bases between them.

The chain links TRBV9 to TRBJ2-3; 8 bases match TRBD2. V trimming: 0 bases; J trimming: 8 bases; junction bases outside the gene matches: 14. This CDR3 contains 17 residues. Germline V gives CDR1 SGDLS, CDR2 YYNGEE. CDR3 sequence: CASSVDEGLGGRRTQYF. CDR3 nucleotide sequence: TGTGCCAGCAGCGTAGACGAGGGACTAGGAGGGAGGCGTACGCAGTATTTT.

This rearrangement joins TRBV6-1 to TRBJ2-1; the D gene is possibly TRBD2 (7 bases). The CDR3 covers 15 residues. The V gene's germline CDR1 is MNHNS and CDR2 SASEGT. V lost 4 bases to trimming and J lost 5 bases, with 15 bases between them. CDR3 loop: CASSVRGGGNNEQFF. The CDR3 coding sequence is TGTGCCAGCAGTGTGAGGGGAGGGGGGAACAATGAGCAGTTCTTC.

The V gene is TRBV5-6, the J gene TRBJ1-5, with 9 bases matching TRBD1. In germline, CDR1 is SGHDT, CDR2 YYEEEE. This CDR3 is 19 amino acids long. V lost 4 bases to trimming and J lost 0 bases; unmatched junction nucleotides: 14. CDR3: CASSPMTGGRGNSNQPQHF. The CDR3 region has the DNA TGTGCCAGCAGCCCAATGACAGGGGGTCGAGGTAATAGCAATCAGCCCCAGCATTTT.

The chain recombines TRBV11-2 with TRBJ2-1; D remains ambiguous. Germline loops: CDR1 SGHAT, CDR2 FQNNGV. The CDR3 contains 10 residues. V lost 2 bases, J lost 9 bases, and 2 bases lay in between. This CDR3 reads CASSLSEQFF. Here the CDR3 DNA reads TGTGCCAGCAGCTTAAGTGAGCAGTTCTTC.

The J gene is TRBJ1-1, the V gene TRBV5-1; 8 positions agree with TRBD1. This CDR3 is 14 amino acids long. The V and J ends lost 4 bases and 1 base, in that order; junction bases with no gene match: 3. Germline CDR1 SGHRS, CDR2 YFSETQ. CDR3 coding DNA: TGCGCCAGCAGCCCGGGGACAGGGAACACTGAAGCTTTCTTT. It is translated as CASSPGTGNTEAFF.

The V gene is TRBV11-2, the J gene TRBJ1-1; perhaps TRBD1 as D (6 bases). The CDR3 covers 12 residues. V lost 0 bases to trimming and J lost 14 bases, with 13 bases between them. Germline-derived CDR1 and CDR2 are SGHAT and FQNNGV. CDR3 nucleotides: TGTGCCAGCAGCTTAGAAAGGGGGAGGTCCTTCTTT. Encoded protein: CASSLERGRSFF.

Points on this clone: The CDR3 end shows no conserved phenylalanine or tryptophan, and so a read error is likely. The limits of the CDR3 on the DNA are not certain, so only TCRdb's listed CDR3 is given. The J gene is TRBJ1-1, the V gene TRBV6-5. CDR1 MNHEY and CDR2 SVGAGI come from the germline V gene. From its first to its last residue, the CDR3 has 11 amino acids. The CDR3 reads CASSPRGIGPL.